This T cell receptor beta chain was sequenced in a study of cytomegalovirus exposure and HLA in healthy donors. Deletions cut 3 bases from V and 5 bases from J, with 14 bases between. The CDR3 is 14 amino acids. Germline CDR1 and CDR2: WNHNN and SYGVQD (reference sequence). PCR was performed using 60 Vbeta and 13 Jbeta primers. The table came from immunoSEQ multiplex PCR; TCRdb's copy has only in-frame clones and leaves some out. The sample holds some 70,000 clones, around four fifths seen once. Sequences were obtained from PBMCs. The chain uses TRBV10-1 and TRBJ2-7; D might be TRBD1 (5 bases). The source of this sequence is a human donor in good health. The CDR3 region is CASSERAGLDEQYF. The CDR3 DNA reads as TGCGCCAGCAGTGAACGGGCAGGGCTGGACGAGCAGTACTTC.